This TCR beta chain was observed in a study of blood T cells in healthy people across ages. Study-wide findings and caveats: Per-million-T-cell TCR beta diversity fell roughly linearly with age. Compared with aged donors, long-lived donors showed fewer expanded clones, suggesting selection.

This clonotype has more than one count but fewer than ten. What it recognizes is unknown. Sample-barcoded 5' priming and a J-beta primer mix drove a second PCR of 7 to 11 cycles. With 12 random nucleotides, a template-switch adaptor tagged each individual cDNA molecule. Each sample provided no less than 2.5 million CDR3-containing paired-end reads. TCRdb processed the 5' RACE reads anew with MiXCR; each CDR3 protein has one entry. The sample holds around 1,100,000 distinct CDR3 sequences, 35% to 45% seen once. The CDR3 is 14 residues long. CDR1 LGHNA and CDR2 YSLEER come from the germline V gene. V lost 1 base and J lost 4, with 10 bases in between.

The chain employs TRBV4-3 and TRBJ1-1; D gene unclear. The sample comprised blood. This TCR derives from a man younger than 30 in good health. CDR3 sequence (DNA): TGCGCCAGCAGCCAAGTAGCGACGGGCACTGAAGCTTTCTTT. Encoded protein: CASSQVATGTEAFF.